Presented here are 9 T cell receptor beta chains from one specimen sequenced in a study of radiotherapy plus CTLA-4 blockade in lung cancer. Profiled with immunoSEQ multiplex PCR; TCRdb holds only in-frame clones, not every one. The sample has 75,000 to 95,000 clones, roughly 80% seen once. The material sequenced was peripheral blood, taken from a patient treated with radiotherapy plus ipilimumab. Receptors were obtained from a human donor with non-small cell lung cancer that progressed on radiotherapy plus ipilimumab.

The chain employs TRBV11-3 and TRBJ2-1; 7 bases match TRBD2. Germline V gives CDR1 SGHNT, CDR2 YENEEA. The CDR3 loop spans 14 amino acids. Trimming took 5 bases from V and 9 from J; bases not matched to a gene: 10. Here the CDR3 reads CASSINFGTTEQFF. The CDR3 coding sequence is TGTGCCAGCAGCATAAACTTCGGGACTACTGAGCAGTTCTTC.

The table lists this clone with a few counts. The rearrangement joins TRBV12-2 to TRBJ2-7; TRBD1, the table's D call, lacks a check against the DNA. TRBV12-2 has pseudogene status. This CDR3 comprises 15 residues. CDR3 protein: CASRLALRDHYEQYV. CDR3 sequence (DNA): TGTGCAAGTCGCTTAGCGCTCAGGGATCACTACGAGCAGTACGTC.

The V and J genes are TRBV6-6 and TRBJ2-7; 9 bases line up with TRBD2. This CDR3 has 13 residues. V dropped 7 bases and J dropped 4; count of bases not matched to a gene: 5. CDR1 is MNHNY, CDR2 SVGAGI, per germline (reference sequence). In nucleotides, the CDR3 is TGTGCCAGCAAGCGGACTAGCGATTACGAGCAGTACGTC. This translates into CASKRTSDYEQYV.

This rearrangement joins TRBV6-5 to TRBJ1-1; 7 bases map to TRBD1. The CDR3 is made up of 13 amino acids. Germline loops: CDR1 MNHEY, CDR2 SVGAGI. Germline trimming cut 11 bases from V and 1 base from J; bases unmatched to any gene: 7. In DNA form, the CDR3 reads TGTGCCGCAAAGGGACAGACGAACACTGAAGCTTTCTTT. This encodes CAAKGQTNTEAFF.

J is TRBJ2-1 and V is TRBV27; perhaps TRBD1 as D (6 bases). Germline CDR1 and CDR2: MNHEY and SMNVEV (reference sequence). The germline V and J ends were trimmed by 3 bases and 12 bases, with 9 bases remaining between them. The CDR3 consists of 11 residues. The CDR3 loop is CASSFGGPQFF. In nucleotides, the CDR3 is TGTGCCAGCAGTTTTGGGGGCCCGCAGTTCTTC.

The genes are TRBV28 and TRBJ1-2, with a possible D match to TRBD1 (5 bases). The CDR3 runs 14 residues. Per germline, CDR1 MDHEN and CDR2 SYDVKM. V gave up 6 bases and J gave up 4 bases, with 15 bases separating them. The CDR3 DNA reads as TGTGCCAGCAGCACAAGCCGGGGGACCTATGGCTACACCTTC. It is translated as CASSTSRGTYGYTF.

V and J are TRBV4-2 and TRBJ2-5, with 11 nucleotides matching TRBD2. The CDR3 totals 17 residues. The germline gives CDR1 LGHNA, CDR2 YNFKEQ. V lost 0 bases to trimming and J lost 3 bases; unmatched junction nucleotides: 6. For the CDR3, the DNA is TGTGCCAGCAGCCAAGATCGGGGGACTAGCGGAGAAGAGACCCAGTACTTC. Translating it yields CASSQDRGTSGEETQYF.

The V call is TRBV27, the J call TRBJ2-7; TRBD2 aligns across 7 bases. The germline V gene has CDR1 MNHEY and CDR2 SMNVEV (reference sequence). V was pared by 3 bases and J by 2 bases, with 4 bases of the junction left unmatched. This CDR3 comprises 14 residues. The CDR3 region has the DNA TGTGCCAGCAGTTTGTCTAGCGGAGCCTACGAGCAGTACGTC. It codes for CASSLSSGAYEQYV.

The genes are TRBV28 and TRBJ1-2; tentatively, D is TRBD1 (5 bases). Germline CDR1 reads MDHEN; CDR2 reads SYDVKM. The CDR3 has 15 amino acids. Trimming cost V 5 bases and J 0 bases, with 13 bases left between them. The CDR3 region is CASSRGLLTNYGYTF. CDR3 bases: TGTGCCAGCAGTCGGGGACTTCTGACTAACTATGGCTACACCTTC.